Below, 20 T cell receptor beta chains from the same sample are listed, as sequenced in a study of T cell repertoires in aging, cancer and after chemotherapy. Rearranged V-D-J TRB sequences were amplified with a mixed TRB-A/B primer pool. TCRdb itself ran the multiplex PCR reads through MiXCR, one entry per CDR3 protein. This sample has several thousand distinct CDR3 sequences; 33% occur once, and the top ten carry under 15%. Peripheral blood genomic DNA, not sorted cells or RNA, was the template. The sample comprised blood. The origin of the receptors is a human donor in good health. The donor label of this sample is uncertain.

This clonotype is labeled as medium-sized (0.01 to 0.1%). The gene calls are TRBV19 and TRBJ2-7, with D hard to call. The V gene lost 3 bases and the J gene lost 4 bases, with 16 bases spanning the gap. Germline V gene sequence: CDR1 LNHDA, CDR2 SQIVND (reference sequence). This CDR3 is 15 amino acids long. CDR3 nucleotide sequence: TGTGCCAGTAGTATCTCTAATCTGGGGTTTTACGAGCAGTACTTC. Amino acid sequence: CASSISNLGFYEQYF.

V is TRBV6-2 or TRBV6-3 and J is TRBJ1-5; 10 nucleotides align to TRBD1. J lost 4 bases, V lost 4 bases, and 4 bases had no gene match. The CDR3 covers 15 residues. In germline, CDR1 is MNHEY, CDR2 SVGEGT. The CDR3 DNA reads TGTGCCAGCAGTTGGACAGGGGGTGGTAATCAGCCCCAGCATTTT. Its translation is CASSWTGGGNQPQHF.

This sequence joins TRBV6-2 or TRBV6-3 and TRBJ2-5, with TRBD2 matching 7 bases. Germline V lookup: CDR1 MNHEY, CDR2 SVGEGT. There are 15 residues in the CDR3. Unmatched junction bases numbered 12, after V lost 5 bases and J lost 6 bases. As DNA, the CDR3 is TGTGCCAGCAGTCCTACGTTAGCGGGCGCGAAGACCCAGTACTTC. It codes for CASSPTLAGAKTQYF.

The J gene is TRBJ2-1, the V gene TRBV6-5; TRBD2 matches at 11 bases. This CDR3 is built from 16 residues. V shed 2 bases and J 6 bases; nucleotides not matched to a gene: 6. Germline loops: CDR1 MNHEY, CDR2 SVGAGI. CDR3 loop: CASSYNLAGGRNEQFF. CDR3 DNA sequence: TGTGCCAGCAGTTACAACCTAGCGGGGGGCCGCAATGAGCAGTTCTTC.

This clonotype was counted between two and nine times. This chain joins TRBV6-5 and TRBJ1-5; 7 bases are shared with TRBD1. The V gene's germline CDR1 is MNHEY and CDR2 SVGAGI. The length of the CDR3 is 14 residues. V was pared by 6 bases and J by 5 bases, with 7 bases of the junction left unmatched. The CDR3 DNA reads TGTGCCAGCAGCCCACAGGGGTTTCATCAGCCCCAGCATTTT. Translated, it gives CASSPQGFHQPQHF.

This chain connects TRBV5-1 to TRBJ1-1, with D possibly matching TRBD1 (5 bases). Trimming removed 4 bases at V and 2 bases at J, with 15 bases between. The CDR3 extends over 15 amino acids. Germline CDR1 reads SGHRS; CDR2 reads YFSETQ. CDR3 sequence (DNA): TGCGCCAGCAGCACCCTGGGAGGGGCCAACACTGAAGCTTTCTTT. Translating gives CASSTLGGANTEAFF. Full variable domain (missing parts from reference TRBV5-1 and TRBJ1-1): KAGVTQTPRYLIKTRGQQVTLSCSPISGHRSVSWYQQTPGQGLQFLFEYFSETQRNKGNFPGRFSGRQFSNSRSEMNVSTLELGDSALYLCASSTLGGANTEAFFGQGTRLTVV.

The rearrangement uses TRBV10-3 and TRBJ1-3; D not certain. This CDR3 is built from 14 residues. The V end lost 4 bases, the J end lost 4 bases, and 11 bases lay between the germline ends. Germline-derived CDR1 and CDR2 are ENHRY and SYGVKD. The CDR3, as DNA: TGTGCCATCAGTGCTCCGGGCTCCGGAAACACCATATATTTT. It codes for CAISAPGSGNTIYF.

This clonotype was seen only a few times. In nucleotides, the CDR3 is TGTGCCAGCAGGGGTTTTTCCACCGGGGAGCTGTTTTTT. It specifies CASRGFSTGELFF. This rearrangement joins TRBV6-6 to TRBJ2-2, with D unclear. CDR3 length equals 13 residues. Between the trimmed V and J ends, which lost 6 bases and 4 bases, there was a span of 9 bases. Germline values: CDR1 MNHNY, CDR2 SVGAGI (reference sequence).

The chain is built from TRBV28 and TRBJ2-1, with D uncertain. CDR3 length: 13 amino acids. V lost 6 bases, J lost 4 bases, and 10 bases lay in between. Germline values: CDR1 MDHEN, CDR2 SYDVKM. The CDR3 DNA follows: TGTGCCAGCAGCGGAGCAGCTTACAATGAGCAGTTCTTC. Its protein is CASSGAAYNEQFF.

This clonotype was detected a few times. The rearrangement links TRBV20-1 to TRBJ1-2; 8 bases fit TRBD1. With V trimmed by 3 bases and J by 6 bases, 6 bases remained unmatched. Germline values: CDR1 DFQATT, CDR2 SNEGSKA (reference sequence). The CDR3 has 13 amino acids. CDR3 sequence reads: CSASKGQGHGYTF. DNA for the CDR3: TGCAGTGCTAGTAAAGGACAGGGCCATGGCTACACCTTC.

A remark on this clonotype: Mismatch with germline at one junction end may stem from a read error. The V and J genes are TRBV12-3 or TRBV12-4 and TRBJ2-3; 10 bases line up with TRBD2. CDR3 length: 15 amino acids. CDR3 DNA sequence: TGTGCCAGCAGTGTAGCGGGGGGCCCCACAGATACGCAGTATTTT. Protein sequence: CASSVAGGPTDTQYF.

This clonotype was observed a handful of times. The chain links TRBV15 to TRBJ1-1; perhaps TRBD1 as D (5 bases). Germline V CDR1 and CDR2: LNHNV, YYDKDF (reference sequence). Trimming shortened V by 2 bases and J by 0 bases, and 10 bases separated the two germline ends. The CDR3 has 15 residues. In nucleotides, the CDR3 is TGTGCCACCAGCAGAACCGGGACGGTGAACACTGAAGCTTTCTTT. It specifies CATSRTGTVNTEAFF.

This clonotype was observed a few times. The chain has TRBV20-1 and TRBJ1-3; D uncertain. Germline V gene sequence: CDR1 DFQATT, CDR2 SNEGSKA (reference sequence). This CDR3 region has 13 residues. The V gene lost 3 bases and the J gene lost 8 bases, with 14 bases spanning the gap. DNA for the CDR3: TGCAGTGCTAGCCGGGGTACAGAAGACACCATATATTTT. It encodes CSASRGTEDTIYF.

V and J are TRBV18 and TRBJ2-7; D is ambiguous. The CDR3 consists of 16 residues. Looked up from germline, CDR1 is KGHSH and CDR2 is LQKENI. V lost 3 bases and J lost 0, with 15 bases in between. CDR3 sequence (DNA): TGTGCCAGCTCACCTACCACGCCAGCTACCTCCTACGAGCAGTACTTC. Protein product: CASSPTTPATSYEQYF.

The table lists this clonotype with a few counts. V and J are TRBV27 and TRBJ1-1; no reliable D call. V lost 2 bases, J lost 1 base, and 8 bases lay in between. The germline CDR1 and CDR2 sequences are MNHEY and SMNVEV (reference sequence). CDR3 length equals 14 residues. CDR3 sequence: CASSLRLGNTEAFF. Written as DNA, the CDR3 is TGTGCCAGCAGTTTAAGGTTAGGGAACACTGAAGCTTTCTTT.

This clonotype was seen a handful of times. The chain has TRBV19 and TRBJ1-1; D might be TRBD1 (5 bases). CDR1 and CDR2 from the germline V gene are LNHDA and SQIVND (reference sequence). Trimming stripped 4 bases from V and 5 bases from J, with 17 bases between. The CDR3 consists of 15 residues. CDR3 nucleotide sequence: TGTGCCAGTAGTACTACCCCAGGGCTTTGGACTGAAGCTTTCTTT. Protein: CASSTTPGLWTEAFF. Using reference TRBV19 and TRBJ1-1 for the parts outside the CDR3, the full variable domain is DGGITQSPKYLFRKEGQNVTLSCEQNLNHDAMYWYRQDPGQGLRLIYYSQIVNDFQKGDIAEGYSVSREKKESFPLTVTSAQKNPTAFYLCASSTTPGLWTEAFFGQGTRLTVV.

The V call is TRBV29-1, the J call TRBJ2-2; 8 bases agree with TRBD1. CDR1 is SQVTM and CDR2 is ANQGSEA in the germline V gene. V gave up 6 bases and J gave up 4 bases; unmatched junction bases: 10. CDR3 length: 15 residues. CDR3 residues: CSVETGELATGELFF. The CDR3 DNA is TGCAGCGTGGAGACAGGGGAGTTGGCCACCGGGGAGCTGTTTTTT.

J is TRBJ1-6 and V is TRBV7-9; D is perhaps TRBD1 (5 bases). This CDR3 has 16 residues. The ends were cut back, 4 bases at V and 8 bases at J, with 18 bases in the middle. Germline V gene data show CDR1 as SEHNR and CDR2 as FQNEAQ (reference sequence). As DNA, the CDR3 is TGTGCCAGCAGCTCCCTGTCGGGGCGAGGGGATTCACCCCTCCACTTT. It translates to CASSSLSGRGDSPLHF. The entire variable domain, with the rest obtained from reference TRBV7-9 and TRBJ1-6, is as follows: DTGVSQNPRHKITKRGQNVTFRCDPISEHNRLYWYRQTLGQGPEFLTYFQNEAQLEKSRLLSDRFSAERPKGSFSTLEIQRTEQGDSAMYLCASSSLSGRGDSPLHFGNGTRLTVT.

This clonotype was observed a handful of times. CDR3 amino acids: CASSGQSYGYTF. The CDR3 DNA reads as TGTGCCAGCAGCGGTCAGAGCTATGGCTACACCTTC. The chain uses TRBV6-1 and TRBJ1-2; no clear D gene. V lost 6 bases and J 4 bases, leaving 9 bases between the germline ends. Germline CDR1 MNHNS, CDR2 SASEGT. The CDR3 extends over 12 amino acids.

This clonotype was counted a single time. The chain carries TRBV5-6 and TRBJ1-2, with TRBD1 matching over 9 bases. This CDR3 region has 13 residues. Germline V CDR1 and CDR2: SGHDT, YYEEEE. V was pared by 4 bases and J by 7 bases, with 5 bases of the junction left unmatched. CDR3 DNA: TGTGCCAGCAGCCCAACAGGGGGCTTTGGCTACACCTTC. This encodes CASSPTGGFGYTF.